This TCR beta chain emerged from a study of blood T cell repertoires in COVID-19. As for the study in general: T cells, B-cell-depleted T cells, or PBMCs provided the cDNA or gDNA that served as material.

Sequenced by immunoSEQ multiplex PCR; TCRdb stores in-frame clones only, minus some. Of about 150,000 clones detected, approximately 83% appear once; the ten largest clones hold around 3.5%. This CDR3 region has 13 residues. Germline CDR1 reads SGHTA; CDR2 reads FQGTGA. V shed 0 bases and J shed 2 bases, with 4 bases lying between them. The V and J genes are TRBV7-3 and TRBJ1-1; D is undetermined. This clonotype was obtained from a man in his sixties or seventies with acute or convalescent COVID-19. The sequencing input was peripheral blood. CDR3 sequence: CASSLTKNTEAFF. The CDR3 DNA reads as TGTGCCAGCAGCTTAACCAAAAACACTGAAGCTTTCTTT. Filled out from reference TRBV7-3 and TRBJ1-1, the complete variable domain reads GAGVSQTPSNKVTEKGKYVELRCDPISGHTALYWYRQSLGQGPEFLIYFQGTGAADDSGLPNDRFFAVRPEGSVSTLKIQRTERGDSAVYLCASSLTKNTEAFFGQGTRLTVV.